The T cell receptor beta chain under discussion was sequenced for a study of human T cells and chemical hapten exposure. Study context: The use of 2% DPC on around 2 cm by around 2 cm of upper inner arm skin constituted sensitization. Whole-study findings and limits: Sensitizing to DPC left TCRs with a frequency above 1 in 1000 unaltered.

Individual cDNA molecules in this library carried unique molecular identifiers. TCRdb reprocessed the RACE reads with MiXCR, giving one entry per CDR3 protein. The sample lists 300,000 to 450,000 distinct CDR3 sequences, around 5.5% occurring once. The J segment lost 7 bases and the V segment lost 0 bases, leaving 7 bases of the junction unmatched. Germline V lookup: CDR1 SGHRS, CDR2 YFSETQ. This CDR3 has 15 amino acids. Time point here: pre-sensitization, week 0. Treatment defined: therapeutic diphenylcyclopropenone sensitization with weekly scalp DPC. Every donor had alopecia and was 18 to 70 years old; all were suitable for DPC. The table lists this clonotype with many counts. As yet, its antigen is unknown.

The V and J genes are TRBV5-1 and TRBJ2-7, with TRBD1 matching 10 bases. The receptor comes from a woman in her forties or fifties with alopecia areata. Some clones in this sample may be carry-over from other donors' samples. This specimen consisted of whole blood, obtained in connection with sensitization to the hapten diphenylcyclopropenone (DPC). The CDR3 here is CASSLAPGQGLEQYF. For the CDR3, the DNA is TGCGCCAGCAGCTTGGCTCCGGGACAGGGGTTGGAGCAGTACTTC.